This T cell receptor beta chain was retrieved from a study of blood T cell repertoires in COVID-19. The CDR3 covers 18 residues. CDR1 is LNHDA, CDR2 SQIVND, per germline (reference sequence). The junction had 11 bases not matched to a gene; V was cut back by 3 bases and J by 0 bases. Generated by immunoSEQ multiplex PCR, the TCRdb table keeps only in-frame clones and is missing some. The sample yields around 290,000 clones, 89% seen once. This clone was detected a few times. The clonotype comes from a woman aged 40 to 55 who had recovered from COVID-19. The sample comprised PBMCs or T cells enriched from blood (not recorded which). The genes are TRBV19 and TRBJ2-4, with TRBD1 identical over 7 bases. The CDR3 here is CASSIGPASGGAKNIQYF. The CDR3 DNA reads TGTGCCAGTAGTATTGGCCCCGCTTCAGGGGGAGCCAAAAACATTCAGTACTTC.